This T cell receptor (beta chain) came from a study of blood T cells in healthy people across ages (dated by TCRdb to between 2014 and 2016). About the full investigation: In model experiments, template switching captured roughly one uniquely barcoded TCR beta cDNA molecule for every two T cells. To track age-related changes in TCR beta repertoire diversity, the study relied on deep sequencing normalized with unique cDNA molecular identifiers. The donors were divided into four age groups: young (average approximately 15 years), middle-aged (roughly 42), aged (about 61) and long-lived (about 84). To avoid experimental bias, donors of different ages were spread randomly across the sequencing lanes. For two donors (one aged 18 to 30 and one aged 80 or older), the study analyzed two additional independent replicas of 1 million unique cDNA reads from the same blood draw.

CDR1 SGHRS and CDR2 YFSETQ are derived from the germline V gene. V and J lose 4 bases and 9 bases, and a span of 13 bases separates them. Counted from cysteine to phenylalanine, this CDR3 has 12 amino acids. The DNA shown is the 36-base CDR3, in frame from base 1. The full study reports these points: Compared with the aged group, the long-lived group had more naive CD4+ T cells, fewer expanded clones and increased TCR diversity, suggesting age selection. Since profiling was done on bulk unsorted PBMCs, naive and antigen-experienced compartments could not be conclusively compared. Estimates of total diversity based on one million sequenced T cells were regarded as lower bounds and as underestimates. As age increased, observed TCR beta diversity per million T cells dropped in a roughly linear way, and a significant reduction was already evident by age approximately 40. Because the CMV infection status of the donors was unknown, age-related changes in expanded clonotypes may potentially have been confounded. Observed TCR beta diversity correlated strongly with the percentage of naive T cells measured by flow cytometry.

In regard to this clonotype: What this receptor recognizes is not known. There are no base qualities to consult, and no much larger clone falls within one base.

The library came from 5' RACE. Sequencing took place on an Illumina HiSeq 2500. A second PCR of roughly 7 to 12 cycles was run with a J-beta primer mix and a sample-barcoded 5' primer. A template-switch 5' adaptor carrying 12 random nucleotides introduced a unique molecular identifier onto each TCR beta cDNA molecule. Each sample yielded at least 3 million CDR3-containing paired-end reads. First-strand cDNA synthesis was performed from all RNA using the Mint cDNA synthesis kit, with priming by a TRBC-specific oligonucleotide. Following uracil-DNA glycosylase treatment, a first 18-cycle PCR with universal primers M1SS and BC2_uni_R was performed on all cDNA. The study's own analysis went as follows. Normalization of each sample was performed by random selection of 1 million high-quality reads, each carrying a distinct molecular identifier. Reads with shared molecular identifiers were discarded instead of being binned into consensus sequences. MiTCR, with a Q25 quality threshold and the strictest error-elimination algorithm, was used for CDR3 identification, clonotype clustering and error correction. A nonparametric unseen species model with Euler transformation was used to estimate a lower bound on total TCR beta diversity. TCRdb passed the public sequencing reads through fastp at Q25 and MiXCR, retaining productive beta sequences. Here each entry gathers all rows of one CDR3 protein and keeps the most common genes and DNA. These V and J calls derive from TCRdb rather than the authors' analysis. This sample comprises 450,000 to 700,000 distinct CDR3 sequences, about 25% of them detected only once. The top ten hold about 18% of the sample.

Donors were 40 or so systemically healthy Caucasian individuals from Russia aged 6 to 90 years. About 9.1 milliliters of peripheral blood were collected from each donor into EDTA-treated Vacutainer tubes. PBMCs were isolated by Ficoll-Paque density-gradient centrifugation, with at least 7 million obtained per sample. Trizol reagent was used to extract total RNA from the PBMCs, yielding at least 6 micrograms per sample. Naive CD45RAhigh/CD27high T cell percentages were measured by flow cytometry on a PBMC aliquot from every donor. The TCR originated in a woman between 70 and 85 years old in good health. The rearranged chain carries TRBV5-1 and TRBJ1-2, with TRBD1 perhaps the D gene, on 6 matching bases. Sample: blood. The CDR3 protein: CASSPGVRSYTF. Here is the DNA: TGCGCCAGCAGCCCAGGGGTGCGCAGCTACACCTTC.